Listed here is a single T cell receptor (beta chain). The method was immunoSEQ multiplex PCR; TCRdb's version includes in-frame clones alone and lacks a portion of them. The table includes more than 95,000 clones, roughly 80% detected once. This sample was included in a study of blood T cell repertoires in COVID-19. Study information: Sites in the United States, Italy and Spain provided acute and convalescent COVID-19 samples. The analysed material was cDNA or gDNA that came from T cells, B-cell-depleted T cells, or PBMCs.

The junction had 3 bases not matched to a gene; V was cut back by 3 bases and J by 7 bases. The CDR3 consists of 14 residues. Per germline, CDR1 MNHNS and CDR2 SASEGT. The sequenced sample consisted of peripheral blood. This TCR was recovered from a man aged 50-60 years with acute or convalescent COVID-19. The chain combines TRBV6-1 with TRBJ1-6, with 7 bases identical to TRBD1. The CDR3 spells CASSEGQINSPLHF. The DNA of the CDR3 is TGTGCCAGCAGTGAGGGACAGATAAATTCACCCCTCCACTTT.